This T cell receptor (beta chain) was documented in a study of lymphopenia after photon versus proton radiotherapy. CDR3 length: 14 residues. CDR1 and CDR2 from the germline V gene are MNHEY and SVGAGI. Trimming took 2 bases from V and 6 from J; bases not matched to a gene: 2. Profiling relied on immunoSEQ multiplex PCR, and the TCRdb table lists in-frame clones only, not all of them. The repertoire consists of about 37,000 clones, with about 83% occurring once and the leading ten covering approximately 2.9%. Worth noting for this clone: Its antigen is as yet unknown.

Points from the study as a whole: Photon-treated patients lost naive T cells and TCR diversity; proton-treated stayed stable. Post-nadir diversity loss with photons came from oligoclonal expansion, particularly CD8+ Temra cells.

This TCR was recovered from a man aged 50 to 60 with gastric cancer. The chain carries TRBV6-5 and TRBJ1-5; 9 bases agree with TRBD1. The sequencing used peripheral blood, collected from a patient treated with photon-based radiotherapy. CDR3 in amino acids: CASSYGQGFQPQHF. The CDR3 DNA sequence: TGTGCCAGCAGTTACGGACAGGGGTTTCAGCCCCAGCATTTT.